The source of this T cell receptor beta chain is a study of blood T cell repertoires in COVID-19. Study background: Some COVID-19 samples were acute and others convalescent; all came from the United States, Italy and Spain. Nucleic acid was either cDNA or gDNA, and it came from T cells, B-cell-depleted T cells, or PBMCs.

The authors' processing: Using reference gene primer amplification, nucleated cell counts were estimated. Method: immunoSEQ multiplex PCR; TCRdb's copy keeps in-frame clones and lacks some. D and trimming were read from the DNA, whereas the V and J calls and clone size are those reported in that table. The sample records about 140,000 clones, under 90% being singletons. The CDR3 runs to 14 residues. Germline V lookup: CDR1 SGHTA, CDR2 FQGNSA. V gave up 5 bases and J gave up 0 bases, with 11 bases separating them. The rearrangement uses TRBV7-2 and TRBJ2-7; no definite D call. The clonotype was recovered from a human donor in a cohort sampled during active COVID-19. Sequenced sample: peripheral blood. The CDR3 coding sequence is TGTGCCAGCAGCGCAGACTGGAGCTCCTACGAGCAGTACTTC. Its translation: CASSADWSSYEQYF. Complete variable domain (other parts from reference TRBV7-2 and TRBJ2-7): GAGVSQSPSNKVTEKGKDVELRCDPISGHTALYWYRQSLGQGLEFLIYFQGNSAPDKSGLPSDRFSAERTGGSVSTLTIQRTQQEDSAVYLCASSADWSSYEQYFGPGTRLTVT.